What follows describes a single T cell receptor (beta chain). Antigen specificity is unknown. The data were taken from a study of T cell responses to AZD1222 COVID-19 vaccine. Overall study results and limits: No repertoire was sampled before or during the peak T cell response, only after it. The donors showed a predominance of white British ancestry and of females, with possible underestimation of clonal diversity. After two AZD1222 doses, spike-specific TCR breadth and depth rose versus day 0.

It was second doses at about 4 or about 12 weeks that were pooled. Produced via immunoSEQ multiplex PCR; TCRdb's table is partial and in-frame only. The table records about 120,000 clones, about 90% of them present only once. J was trimmed by 0 bases and V by 8 bases; bases with no gene match: 2. The CDR3 loop spans 14 amino acids. From germline, CDR1 is SGHTA and CDR2 FQGNSA. Sequences were derived from peripheral blood, sampled 28 days after the second AZD1222 dose. This chain connects TRBV7-2 to TRBJ2-2; TRBD1 aligns across 8 bases. This clonotype originated in an adult who received the AZD1222 COVID-19 vaccine. CDR3 in DNA: TGTGCCAGCCGGACAGGGCCGAACACCGGGGAGCTGTTTTTT. Translating it yields CASRTGPNTGELFF.